What follows are 25 T cell receptor beta chains derived from one specimen sequenced in a study of Ad26.COV2.S vaccination and SARS-CoV-2 variants. Assay used: immunoSEQ multiplex PCR; TCRdb lists only in-frame clones, some missing. Among around 170,000 clones listed, roughly nine tenths were seen once. The sequencing used peripheral blood, collected after recovery from COVID-19. These receptors all come from a human donor who had recovered from COVID-19.

The chain has TRBV10-3 and TRBJ2-2; D is unresolved. V shed 4 bases and J shed 2 bases, with 8 bases lying between them. The germline V gene encodes CDR1 ENHRY and CDR2 SYGVKD. The CDR3 consists of 14 residues. The CDR3 DNA follows: TGTGCCATCAGTGTGACTGATAACACCGGGGAGCTGTTTTTT. This gives the protein CAISVTDNTGELFF.

This rearrangement joins TRBV18 to TRBJ2-7; TRBD2 matches at 12 bases. The CDR3 covers 16 residues. Unmatched junction bases numbered 9, after V lost 2 bases and J lost 7 bases. Looked up from germline, CDR1 is KGHSH and CDR2 is LQKENI. The CDR3 reads CASSPFLAGGPREQYF. The DNA of the CDR3 is TGTGCCAGCTCACCATTCCTAGCGGGAGGGCCTCGGGAGCAGTACTTC.

The chain has TRBV5-1 and TRBJ2-7, with unresolved D. The CDR3 is 14 residues long. The germline V and J ends were trimmed by 2 bases and 3 bases, with 12 bases remaining between them. CDR1 SGHRS and CDR2 YFSETQ come from the germline V gene. The CDR3 region is CASSFGPWNYEQYF. The CDR3 DNA reads as TGCGCCAGCAGCTTCGGACCTTGGAACTACGAGCAGTACTTC.

The CDR3 DNA sequence: TGTGCCAGCAGCATTATGACCAATCGCCTAGGCGGCTACACCTTC. Encoded protein: CASSIMTNRLGGYTF. V usage is TRBV2 and J usage is TRBJ1-2; D is ambiguous. The germline CDR1 and CDR2 sequences are SNHLY and FYNNEI. This CDR3 contains 15 residues. Trimming took off 6 bases at V and 8 bases at J, with 22 bases between the two ends.

CDR3 amino acids: CASSQGVFTEAFF. CDR3 DNA sequence: TGTGCCAGCAGCCAGGGTGTATTCACTGAAGCTTTCTTT. The chain employs TRBV2 and TRBJ1-1; D might be TRBD1 (5 bases). Trimming took 6 bases from V and 4 from J, leaving 12 bases between them. Germline V gives CDR1 SNHLY, CDR2 FYNNEI. The CDR3 totals 13 residues.

The chain joins TRBV9 to TRBJ2-1, with a tentative D call TRBD2 (6 bases). Between the trimmed V and J ends, which lost 4 bases and 0 bases, there was a span of 14 bases. Germline CDR1 reads SGDLS; CDR2 reads YYNGEE. The CDR3 length is 16 residues. The CDR3 bases are TGTGCCAGCAGCCCTTTGGTGGGAGGCTCCTACAATGAGCAGTTCTTC. Translated: CASSPLVGGSYNEQFF.

Here the CDR3 reads CASSISGLPPYEQYF. The CDR3 region has the DNA TGTGCCAGTAGTATTAGTGGGCTTCCCCCCTACGAGCAGTACTTC. This rearrangement joins TRBV19 to TRBJ2-7; the D is unclear. The CDR3 loop spans 15 amino acids. The V gene lost 3 bases and the J gene lost 2 bases, with 14 bases spanning the gap. Germline loops: CDR1 LNHDA, CDR2 SQIVND (reference sequence).

CDR3 region: CASSYGQAGFNTEAFF. CDR3 DNA sequence: TGTGCCAGCAGCTACGGACAGGCCGGGTTTAACACTGAAGCTTTCTTT. This chain links TRBV7-3 with TRBJ1-1; 7 bases match TRBD1. CDR3 length: 16 amino acids. V lost 4 bases, J lost 2 bases, and 10 bases stayed unmatched. Germline CDR1 and CDR2: SGHTA and FQGTGA.

The rearrangement uses TRBV12-3 or TRBV12-4 and TRBJ1-2, with D unresolved. The CDR3 extends over 13 amino acids. The germline V and J ends were trimmed by 1 base and 7 bases, with 10 bases remaining between them. CDR3: CASSLERKGGYTF. CDR3 DNA: TGTGCCAGCAGTTTAGAGCGTAAAGGTGGCTACACCTTC.

J is TRBJ1-1 and V is TRBV12-3 or TRBV12-4; D is uncertain. There are 13 residues in the CDR3. Trimming removed 6 bases at V and 1 base at J, with 9 bases between. CDR3 coding DNA: TGTGCCAGCAGCATTCGCTGGAACACTGAAGCTTTCTTT. Its protein is CASSIRWNTEAFF.

The chain is built from TRBV5-1 and TRBJ2-5; 11 positions agree with TRBD2. The germline gives CDR1 SGHRS, CDR2 YFSETQ. The length of the CDR3 is 17 residues. After removal of 0 bases from V and 4 bases from J, the junction contained 8 bases not matched to a gene. The CDR3, as DNA: TGCGCCAGCAGCTTGGCCCCTTTAGCGGGAGGGCCAGAGACCCAGTACTTC. Translation gives CASSLAPLAGGPETQYF.

The V call is TRBV9, the J call TRBJ2-1, with a weak D call TRBD2 (5 bases). Germline-derived CDR1 and CDR2 are SGDLS and YYNGEE. The CDR3 contains 14 residues. V lost 3 bases, J lost 1 base, and 8 bases lay in between. CDR3 protein: CASSDGGSYNEQFF. The CDR3 nucleotides read TGTGCCAGCAGCGACGGCGGGTCCTACAATGAGCAGTTCTTC.

The V gene is TRBV5-1, the J gene TRBJ1-2; D gene ambiguous. CDR1 is SGHRS, CDR2 YFSETQ, per germline. Trimming took 0 bases from V and 4 from J, leaving 4 bases between them. The CDR3 sequence is 12 residues long. CDR3 sequence: CASSLGGYGYTF. CDR3 sequence (DNA): TGCGCCAGCAGCTTGGGGGGCTATGGCTACACCTTC.

The chain combines TRBV5-4 with TRBJ2-5, with D perhaps given as TRBD1 or TRBD2 (5 bases each). Trimming shortened V by 5 bases and J by 7 bases, and 18 bases separated the two germline ends. CDR1 is SGHNT and CDR2 is YYREEE in the germline V gene (reference sequence). This CDR3 spans 14 amino acids. CDR3 bases: TGTGCCAGCAGTAACAGGAGGCCTAAGGGGACCCAGTACTTC. Its translation is CASSNRRPKGTQYF.

Of note for this clone: This sample also contains other DNA sequences that code for the same CDR3. The J gene is TRBJ1-2, the V gene TRBV3-1 (or the pseudogene TRBV3-2); no clear D gene. The germline V and J ends were trimmed by 3 bases and 5 bases, with 4 bases remaining between them. CDR1 and CDR2 (germline): LGHDT, YNNKEL (reference sequence). The CDR3 contains 11 residues. The CDR3 region has the DNA TGTGCCAGCAGCCAGGCGTATGGCTACACCTTC. Its protein is CASSQAYGYTF.

This sequence joins TRBV9 and TRBJ2-7; D is unclear. Germline CDR1 SGDLS, CDR2 YYNGEE. CDR3 length: 13 amino acids. V was shortened by 4 bases and J by 4 bases, with 12 bases between the two germline ends. In DNA, the CDR3 is TGTGCCAGCAGCTCGTTGGACGGTTACGAGCAGTACTTC. Protein product: CASSSLDGYEQYF.

The genes are TRBV27 and TRBJ1-2; TRBD1 matches at 7 bases. Trimming took 5 bases from V and 7 from J; bases not matched to a gene: 13. The CDR3 runs to 15 residues. Germline assignment: CDR1 MNHEY and CDR2 SMNVEV (reference sequence). CDR3 coding DNA: TGTGCCAGCAGTCCCTCGCCGGGTAGGGGGCCTGGCTACACCTTC. This codes for CASSPSPGRGPGYTF.

This clone was counted once. The chain joins TRBV24-1 to TRBJ2-2, with 11 bases aligning to TRBD1. Germline lookup yields CDR1 KGHDR and CDR2 SFDVKD. V gave up 4 bases and J gave up 7 bases; unmatched junction bases: 7. The CDR3 runs 16 residues. The CDR3 reads CATSDLGTGGSGELFF. The CDR3 DNA reads TGTGCCACCAGTGACCTCGGGACAGGGGGTAGCGGGGAGCTGTTTTTT.

V gene TRBV4-1 combines with J gene TRBJ1-5; no clear D gene. V lost 2 bases to trimming and J lost 8 bases, with 10 bases between them. CDR1 is MGHRA, CDR2 YSYEKL, per germline. This CDR3 spans 13 amino acids. The DNA for the CDR3 is TGCGCCAGCAGCCAATGGGGTCCTGAGCCCCAGCATTTT. Translated, it gives CASSQWGPEPQHF.

The chain combines TRBV3-1 (or the pseudogene TRBV3-2) with TRBJ1-6; 9 bases are shared with TRBD1. CDR3 size: 15 residues. Losses at the gene ends were 2 bases for V and 9 bases for J; bases not matched to a gene: 5. Germline CDR1 is LGHDT and CDR2 is YNNKEL (reference sequence). CDR3 sequence: CASSQTTGGSSPLHF. The CDR3 nucleotides are TGTGCCAGCAGCCAAACGACAGGGGGGAGTTCACCCCTCCACTTT.

V usage is TRBV28 and J usage is TRBJ1-3; D remains unclear. This CDR3 has 12 amino acids. Germline V gene sequence: CDR1 MDHEN, CDR2 SYDVKM. Trimming took 5 bases from V and 4 from J, leaving 6 bases between them. CDR3 sequence reads: CASSPLGNTIYF. The CDR3, as DNA: TGTGCCAGCAGTCCCTTGGGAAACACCATATATTTT.

V gene TRBV11-2 combines with J gene TRBJ2-5, with D uncertain. V was clipped by 6 bases and J by 5 bases, with 10 bases between them. Germline lookup yields CDR1 SGHAT and CDR2 FQNNGV. The CDR3 covers 12 residues. CDR3 protein: CASSSQWETQYF. CDR3 coding DNA: TGTGCCAGCAGTTCTCAATGGGAGACCCAGTACTTC.

J is TRBJ1-2 and V is TRBV18, with D uncertain. The CDR3 totals 11 residues. Trimming left V 3 bases short and J 10 bases short, with 9 bases between. Germline V CDR1 and CDR2: KGHSH, LQKENI. The CDR3 nucleotides read TGTGCCAGCTCACCTGGGAGGGACTACACCTTC. Amino acids: CASSPGRDYTF.

The J gene is TRBJ2-5, the V gene TRBV5-1, with no clear D. V lost 2 bases to trimming and J lost 7 bases, with 15 bases between them. CDR1 SGHRS and CDR2 YFSETQ come from the germline V gene. CDR3 size: 14 residues. In nucleotides, the CDR3 is TGCGCCAGCAGCTTCGGCTCGCAAGCTGGGACCCAGTACTTC. This codes for CASSFGSQAGTQYF. Full variable domain (rest looked up from reference TRBV5-1 and TRBJ2-5): KAGVTQTPRYLIKTRGQQVTLSCSPISGHRSVSWYQQTPGQGLQFLFEYFSETQRNKGNFPGRFSGRQFSNSRSEMNVSTLELGDSALYLCASSFGSQAGTQYFGPGTRLLVL.

The rearrangement joins TRBV5-6 to TRBJ1-2; 9 nucleotides match TRBD1. Germline loops: CDR1 SGHDT, CDR2 YYEEEE. Unmatched junction bases numbered 5, after V lost 4 bases and J lost 4 bases. The CDR3 has 14 residues. The CDR3 here is CASSPGQGLYGYTF. CDR3 nucleotide sequence: TGTGCCAGCAGCCCGGGACAGGGCCTCTATGGCTACACCTTC.